Below, 17 T cell receptor beta chains from the same sample are listed, as sequenced in a study of CD8+CD57+ T cells in acquired aplastic anemia. Patients chosen for sequencing had shown CD8+CD57+ cell expansion by flow cytometry. For CDR3 and TCR beta VDJ profiling, genomic DNA was the template used. TCRdb redid the calling of the reads with MiXCR, one entry per CDR3 protein. This sample has about 200,000 distinct CDR3 sequences, with approximately 65% found just once. Sequenced sample: sorted CD4+, CD8+, or CD8+CD57+ T cells (not recorded which) from PBMCs. The receptors were sampled from a human donor with aplastic anemia.

This clonotype was seen many times. The V call is TRBV5-1, the J call TRBJ2-7; 8 nucleotides line up with TRBD2. CDR3 length: 11 residues. The germline V gene has CDR1 SGHRS and CDR2 YFSETQ. V dropped 7 bases and J dropped 6; count of bases not matched to a gene: 3. In DNA, the CDR3 is TGCGCCAGCTCACGGGGGGGCGAGCAGTACTTC. Its translation: CASSRGGEQYF.

The gene calls are TRBV15 and TRBJ1-4, with unresolved D. The CDR3 is 15 residues long. The germline V gene encodes CDR1 LNHNV and CDR2 YYDKDF (reference sequence). Trimming shortened V by 0 bases and J by 5 bases, and 10 bases separated the two germline ends. CDR3 DNA sequence: TGTGCCACCAGCAGAGATATGGCAGAAAATGAAAAACTGTTTTTT. Its translation is CATSRDMAENEKLFF.

CDR3 loop: CATSGRASSYNEQFF. DNA for the CDR3: TGTGCCACCAGTGGGCGGGCTAGCTCCTACAATGAGCAGTTCTTC. The V gene is TRBV24-1, the J gene TRBJ2-1, with D possibly TRBD2 on 5 matching bases. The germline CDR1 and CDR2 sequences are KGHDR and SFDVKD. V was trimmed by 5 bases and J by 0 bases, leaving 10 bases between them. The CDR3 is 15 residues long.

V gene TRBV19 combines with J gene TRBJ1-1, with D hard to call. The germline V gene encodes CDR1 LNHDA and CDR2 SQIVND (reference sequence). The ends were cut back, 3 bases at V and 11 bases at J, with 13 bases in the middle. This CDR3 is 12 amino acids long. Written as DNA, the CDR3 is TGTGCCAGTAGTATCGGGTTCGGCGACGCTTTCTTT. Translated: CASSIGFGDAFF.

This chain connects TRBV7-9 to TRBJ2-7, with 11 nucleotides matching TRBD2. This CDR3 has 15 amino acids. From germline, CDR1 is SEHNR and CDR2 FQNEAQ (reference sequence). The trim removed 9 bases at V and 3 bases at J, leaving 10 bases unmatched. For the CDR3, the DNA is TGTGCCAGTAGTTTACGACTAGCGGGATACTACGAGCAGTACTTC. Translating it yields CASSLRLAGYYEQYF.

The V call is TRBV6-1, the J call TRBJ1-5, with 7 bases identical to TRBD1. Trimming removed 2 bases from V and 1 base from J; junction bases left unmatched: 5. This CDR3 is 16 amino acids long. Germline lookup yields CDR1 MNHNS and CDR2 SASEGT. The CDR3 coding sequence is TGTGCCAGCAGTGAATTAGCAGGGGGGAGCAATCAGCCCCAGCATTTT. Protein sequence: CASSELAGGSNQPQHF.

The chain employs TRBV27 and TRBJ1-1; TRBD1 agrees at 11 bases. CDR1 and CDR2 from the germline V gene are MNHEY and SMNVEV (reference sequence). This CDR3 has 13 amino acids. J was trimmed by 13 bases and V by 3 bases; bases with no gene match: 7. The CDR3 DNA follows: TGTGCCAGCAGTTTGGGGACAGGGGGGAAAGTTTTCTTT. Encoded protein: CASSLGTGGKVFF.

The chain is built from TRBV7-8 and TRBJ2-1, with a tentative D call TRBD1 (7 bases). The CDR3 consists of 17 residues. The ends were cut back, 5 bases at V and 12 bases at J, with 29 bases in the middle. Germline V lookup: CDR1 SGHVS, CDR2 FQNEAQ. DNA of the CDR3: TGTGCCAGCAGCCTTGACAGGGCAGGCCGAGGGGACTCCTTGCAGTTCTTC. Residues: CASSLDRAGRGDSLQFF.

This clonotype occurred a few times. The chain employs TRBV9 and TRBJ1-1; no clear D. The germline V gene encodes CDR1 SGDLS and CDR2 YYNGEE. V gave up 0 bases and J gave up 5 bases, with 14 bases separating them. CDR3 length equals 15 residues. The chain's CDR3 is CASSVGGHPRTEAFF. The CDR3 DNA follows: TGTGCCAGCAGCGTAGGTGGCCATCCGAGGACTGAAGCTTTCTTT.

V gene TRBV29-1 combines with J gene TRBJ2-7; 7 positions agree with TRBD2. The germline CDR1 and CDR2 sequences are SQVTM and ANQGSEA. The CDR3 is made up of 12 amino acids. After removal of 6 bases from V and 3 bases from J, the junction contained 5 bases not matched to a gene. This CDR3 is CSVGGTIYEQYF. The CDR3 nucleotides read TGCAGCGTGGGCGGGACTATCTACGAGCAGTACTTC.

The chain carries TRBV7-8 and TRBJ2-7; 8 bases align to TRBD1. CDR1 SGHVS and CDR2 FQNEAQ come from the germline V gene. This CDR3 comprises 15 residues. With V trimmed by 5 bases and J by 2 bases, 8 bases remained unmatched. DNA of the CDR3: TGTGCCAGCAGCCTTACAGGGGGAGGCACCTACGAGCAGTACTTC. This sequence encodes CASSLTGGGTYEQYF. The full variable domain, in which reference TRBV7-8 and TRBJ2-7 provide the parts outside the CDR3, is GAGVSQSPRYKVAKRGQDVALRCDPISGHVSLFWYQQALGQGPEFLTYFQNEAQLDKSGLPSDRFFAERPEGSVSTLKIQRTQQEDSAVYLCASSLTGGGTYEQYFGPGTRLTVT.

In regard to this clonotype: The conserved phenylalanine or tryptophan is not found at the CDR3 terminus, so this likely reflects a read error. The rearrangement uses TRBV15 and TRBJ2-7; possible D gene TRBD2, 6 bases. The V end was cut by 1 base, the J end by 0 bases, with 13 bases between. The CDR3 extends over 16 amino acids. The germline CDR1 and CDR2 sequences are LNHNV and YYDKDF (reference sequence). For the CDR3, the DNA is TGTGCCACCAGCAGAGGAGGGACTGCACACTCCTACGAGCAGTACCTC. Translation: CATSRGGTAHSYEQYL.

The CDR3 is CSVESLGNEQFF. DNA for the CDR3: TGCAGCGTTGAAAGCCTCGGGAATGAGCAGTTCTTC. The rearrangement joins TRBV29-1 to TRBJ2-1; D unresolved. Germline V gene lookup returns CDR1 SQVTM and CDR2 ANQGSEA. The CDR3 has 12 residues. Deletions cut 2 bases from V and 7 bases from J, with 9 bases between.

This chain uses TRBV15 with TRBJ2-7; 7 bases fit TRBD1. This CDR3 spans 15 amino acids. Germline assignment: CDR1 LNHNV and CDR2 YYDKDF (reference sequence). J lost 4 bases, V lost 3 bases, and 9 bases had no gene match. The CDR3 spells CATSSPGQREYEQYF. CDR3 coding DNA: TGTGCCACCAGCAGTCCGGGACAGAGGGAATACGAGCAGTACTTC.

This chain joins TRBV2 and TRBJ2-1; a possible D gene is TRBD1 (5 bases). V was shortened by 6 bases and J by 6 bases, with 18 bases between the two germline ends. The CDR3 spans 15 residues. Germline CDR1 is SNHLY and CDR2 is FYNNEI. The CDR3 sequence: CASRGQVPAGNEQFF. Written as DNA, the CDR3 is TGTGCCAGCAGGGGGCAGGTGCCGGCCGGCAATGAGCAGTTCTTC.

As to this clonotype: Relative to the germline gene, one junction end is altered; a read error may explain this. The chain employs TRBV25-1 and TRBJ1-6; D is ambiguous. CDR1 is MGHDK, CDR2 SYGVNS, per germline. The CDR3 contains 13 residues. CDR3 in DNA: TGTGCCAGCGCCCCCGGACCCATTTCACCCCCCCACTTT. Protein: CASAPGPISPPHF.

This CDR3 reads CSAPRGSSYNSPLHF. In nucleotides, the CDR3 is TGCAGCGCCCCCCGAGGGAGCTCCTATAATTCACCCCTCCACTTT. The chain uses TRBV29-1 and TRBJ1-6; D unresolved. The CDR3 spans 15 residues. V gave up 7 bases and J gave up 0 bases, with 13 bases separating them. Germline CDR1 is SQVTM and CDR2 is ANQGSEA. The full variable domain, in which reference TRBV29-1 and TRBJ1-6 provide the parts outside the CDR3, is SAVISQKPSRDICQRGTSLTIQCQVDSQVTMMFWYRQQPGQSLTLIATANQGSEATYESGFVIDKFPISRPNLTFSTLTVSNMSPEDSSIYLCSAPRGSSYNSPLHFGNGTRLTVT.